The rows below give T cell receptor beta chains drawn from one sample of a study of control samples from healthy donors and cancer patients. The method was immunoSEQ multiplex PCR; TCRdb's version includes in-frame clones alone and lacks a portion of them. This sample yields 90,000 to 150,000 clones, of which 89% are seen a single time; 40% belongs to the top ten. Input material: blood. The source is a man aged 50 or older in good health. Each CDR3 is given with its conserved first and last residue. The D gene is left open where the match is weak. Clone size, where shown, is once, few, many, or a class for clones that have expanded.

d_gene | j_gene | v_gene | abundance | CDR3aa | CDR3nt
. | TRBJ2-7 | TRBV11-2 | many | CASSPGQYYEQYF | TGTGCCAGCAGCCCAGGACAGTACTACGAGCAGTACTTC
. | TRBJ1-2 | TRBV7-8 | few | CASSLEGAGIANYGYTF | TGTGCCAGCAGCTTAGAGGGTGCAGGGATCGCCAACTATGGCTACACCTTC
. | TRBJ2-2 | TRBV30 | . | CAWSYGHLTGELFF | TGTGCCTGGAGTTATGGACACCTCACCGGGGAGCTGTTTTTT
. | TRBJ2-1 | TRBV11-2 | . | CASSLVVGGRQSHEQFF | TGTGCCAGCAGCTTAGTGGTGGGTGGGCGGCAAAGCCATGAGCAGTTCTTC
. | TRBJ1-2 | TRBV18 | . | CASSPARVGYGYTF | TGTGCCAGCTCACCGGCTAGGGTTGGCTATGGCTACACCTTC
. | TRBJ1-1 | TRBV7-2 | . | CASSLAQAGAAFF | TGTGCCAGCAGCTTAGCGCAGGCCGGGGCGGCTTTCTTT
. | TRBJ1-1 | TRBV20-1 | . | CSAGDTNTEAFF | TGCAGTGCTGGTGACACGAACACTGAAGCTTTCTTT
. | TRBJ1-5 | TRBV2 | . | CASTGIVRDQPQHF | TGTGCCAGCACCGGTATTGTGAGGGATCAGCCCCAGCATTTT
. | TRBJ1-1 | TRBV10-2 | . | CASSDPMANTEAFF | TGCGCCAGCAGTGACCCGATGGCGAACACTGAAGCTTTCTTT
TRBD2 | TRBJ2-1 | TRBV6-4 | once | CASSDSAGGNNEQFF | TGTGCCAGCAGTGACTCAGCGGGGGGGAACAATGAGCAGTTCTTC
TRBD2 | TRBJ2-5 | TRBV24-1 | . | CATSESGLAKETQYF | TGTGCCACCAGTGAGTCGGGACTAGCGAAAGAGACCCAGTACTTC
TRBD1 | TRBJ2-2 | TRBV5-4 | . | CASSGPGQGYTGELFF | TGTGCCAGCAGCGGCCCGGGACAGGGGTACACCGGGGAGCTGTTTTTT
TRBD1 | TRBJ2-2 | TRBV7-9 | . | CASSLGQGAAGELFF | TGTGCCAGCAGCCTGGGACAGGGGGCCGCCGGGGAGCTGTTTTTT
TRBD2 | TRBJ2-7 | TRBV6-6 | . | CASSYRTSGGAYEQYF | TGTGCCAGCAGTTACCGGACTAGCGGGGGGGCTTACGAGCAGTACTTC
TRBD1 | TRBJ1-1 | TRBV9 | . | CASSVRQGGNTEAFF | TGTGCCAGCAGCGTCAGACAGGGCGGTAACACTGAAGCTTTCTTT
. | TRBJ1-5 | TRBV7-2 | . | CASSSQGYTGQPQHF | TGTGCCAGCAGCTCCCAGGGGTATACGGGTCAGCCCCAGCATTTT
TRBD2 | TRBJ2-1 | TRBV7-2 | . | CASSPSERGYNEQFF | TGTGCCAGCAGCCCCTCGGAGCGGGGGTACAATGAGCAGTTCTTC
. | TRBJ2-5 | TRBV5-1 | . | CASSLQETQYF | TGCGCCAGCAGCCTCCAAGAGACCCAGTACTTC
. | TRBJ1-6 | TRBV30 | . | CAWSVTANSPLHF | TGTGCCTGGAGTGTGACAGCGAATTCACCCCTCCACTTT
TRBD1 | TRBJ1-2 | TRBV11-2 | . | CASSLQDRAGYTF | TGTGCCAGCAGCTTACAGGACAGGGCTGGCTACACCTTC
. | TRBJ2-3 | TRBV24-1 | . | CATSGSTDTQYF | TGTGCCACCAGTGGTAGCACAGATACGCAGTATTTT
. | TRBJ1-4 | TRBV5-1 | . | CASSLAGTANEKLFF | TGCGCCAGCAGCTTGGCTGGGACGGCTAATGAAAAACTGTTTTTT
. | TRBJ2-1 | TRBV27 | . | CASSFKEGGIGEQFF | TGTGCCAGCAGTTTTAAGGAGGGGGGAATAGGAGAGCAGTTCTTC
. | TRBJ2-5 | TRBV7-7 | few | CASSLQLQETQYF | TGTGCCAGCAGCTTACAACTCCAAGAGACCCAGTACTTC
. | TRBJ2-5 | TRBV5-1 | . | CASSERKETQYF | TGCGCCAGCAGCGAGCGGAAAGAGACCCAGTACTTC
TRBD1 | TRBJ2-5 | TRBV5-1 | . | CASSLRTGGGETQYF | TGCGCCAGCAGCCTTCGGACAGGGGGCGGGGAGACCCAGTACTTC
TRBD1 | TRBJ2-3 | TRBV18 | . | CASSTGQGTDTQYF | TGTGCCAGCTCCACGGGACAGGGCACAGATACGCAGTATTTT
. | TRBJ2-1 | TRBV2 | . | CASSGGRIAYNEQFF | TGTGCCAGCAGTGGGGGGCGAATCGCTTACAATGAGCAGTTCTTC
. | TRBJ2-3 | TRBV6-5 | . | CASGQIVSGTDTQYF | TGTGCCAGTGGGCAGATAGTGTCTGGCACAGATACGCAGTATTTT
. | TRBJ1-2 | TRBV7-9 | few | CAILKGGVAGYTF | TGTGCCATCCTCAAAGGAGGGGTAGCTGGCTACACCTTC
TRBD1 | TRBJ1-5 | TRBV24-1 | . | CATSEMTGARNQPQHF | TGTGCCACCAGTGAGATGACAGGGGCTCGGAATCAGCCCCAGCATTTT
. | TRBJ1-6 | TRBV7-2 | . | CASSSRSNSPLHF | TGTGCCAGCAGCTCCAGGAGTAATTCACCCCTCCACTTT
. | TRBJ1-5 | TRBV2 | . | CASSEGNQPQHF | TGTGCCAGCAGTGAAGGTAACCAGCCCCAGCATTTT
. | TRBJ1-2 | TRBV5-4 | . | CASSFPPAGNYGYTF | TGTGCCAGCAGCTTCCCTCCGGCAGGCAACTATGGCTACACCTTC
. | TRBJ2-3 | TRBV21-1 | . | CASSNGQGTTDTQYF | TGTGCCAGCAGCAACGGGCAGGGAACCACAGATACGCAGTATTTT
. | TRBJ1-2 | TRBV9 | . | CASSAERGYGYTF | TGTGCCAGCAGCGCCGAGAGGGGGTATGGCTACACCTTC
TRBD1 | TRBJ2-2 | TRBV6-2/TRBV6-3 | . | CASSNRDRGSTGELFF | TGTGCCAGCAGTAACCGGGACAGGGGTAGCACCGGGGAGCTGTTTTTT
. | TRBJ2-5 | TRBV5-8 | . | CASSLSLAESQETQYF | TGTGCCAGCAGCCTCTCCTTAGCGGAAAGCCAAGAGACCCAGTACTTC
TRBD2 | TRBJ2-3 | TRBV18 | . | CASSLIGLAGSTDTQYF | TGTGCCAGCTCACTAATAGGACTAGCGGGGAGCACAGATACGCAGTATTTT
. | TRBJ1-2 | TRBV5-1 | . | CASSQDEGISFFGYTF | TGCGCCAGCAGCCAAGATGAGGGTATTTCTTTTTTTGGCTACACCTTC
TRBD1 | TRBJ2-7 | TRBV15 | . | CATGVRTGGYEQYF | TGTGCCACCGGAGTTCGGACAGGGGGCTACGAGCAGTACTTC
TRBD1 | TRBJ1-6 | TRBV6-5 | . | CASWDRGYNSPLHF | TGTGCCAGCTGGGACAGGGGCTATAATTCACCCCTCCACTTT
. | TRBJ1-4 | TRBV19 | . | CASSAFRGVHEKLFF | TGTGCCAGTAGTGCCTTCCGGGGCGTCCATGAAAAACTGTTTTTT
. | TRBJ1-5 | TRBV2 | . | CASRGNGVIDQPQHF | TGTGCCAGCAGGGGAAATGGGGTAATCGATCAGCCCCAGCATTTT
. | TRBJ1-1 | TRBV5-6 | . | CASRLGGNTEAFF | TGTGCCAGCAGGTTGGGCGGGAACACTGAAGCTTTCTTT
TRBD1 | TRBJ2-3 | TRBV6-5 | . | CATSQTGLAQYF | TGTGCCACCTCACAGACAGGGCTCGCGCAGTATTTT
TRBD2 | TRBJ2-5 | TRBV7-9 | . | CASSPAERGALGETQYF | TGTGCCAGCAGCCCCGCGGAGCGGGGGGCTCTCGGGGAGACCCAGTACTTC
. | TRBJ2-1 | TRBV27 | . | CASSPRTGYNEQFF | TGTGCCAGCAGTCCCCGGACGGGCTACAATGAGCAGTTCTTC
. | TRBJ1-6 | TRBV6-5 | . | CASSYSGGPPLHF | TGTGCCAGCAGTTACTCAGGGGGGCCACCCCTCCACTTT
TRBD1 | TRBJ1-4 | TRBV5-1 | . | CASSVNRGQVEKLFF | TGCGCCAGCAGCGTTAACCGGGGACAGGTTGAAAAACTGTTTTTT
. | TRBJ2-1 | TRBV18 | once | CASSPQGFSYNEQFF | TGTGCCAGCTCACCACAGGGATTCTCTTACAATGAGCAGTTCTTC
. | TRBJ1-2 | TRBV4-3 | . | CASSQGTYGYTF | TGCGCCAGCAGCCAAGGGACATATGGCTACACCTTC
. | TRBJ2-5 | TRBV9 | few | CASSVEGGGAWETQYF | TGTGCCAGCAGCGTAGAAGGGGGGGGCGCATGGGAGACCCAGTACTTC
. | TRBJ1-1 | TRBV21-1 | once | CASSPRMNTEAFF | TGTGCCAGCAGCCCCCGTATGAACACTGAAGCTTTCTTT
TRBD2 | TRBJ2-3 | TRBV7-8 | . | CASREAGARGTQYF | TGTGCCAGCAGAGAAGCGGGGGCTAGAGGTACGCAGTATTTT